The T cell receptor (beta chain) described here comes from a study of cytomegalovirus exposure and HLA in healthy donors (dated by TCRdb to between 2016 and 2019). In terms of the full investigation: According to an earlier analysis of 587 of the donors, about 179 million T cells yielded approximately 120 million unique TCR beta sequences and roughly 280 Gb of sequence data. Rather than using new phenotypic data, the later analysis identified candidate immune exposures from TCR beta sequences and from how often those sequences occurred across donors. In an earlier analysis of about 590 of the donors, high-throughput TCR beta sequencing was used to judge whether each TCR beta V gene segment behaved as functional or pseudogenic. Five DR-DQ haplotypes were handled as single units for association and clustering, since linkage in the cohort was strong. HLA typing covered class I and class II loci at four-digit resolution. To predict cytomegalovirus infection status, the study brought together high-throughput TCR immunosequencing, statistical association of individual TCRs with disease status, and machine learning. Of the approximately 400 genotyped donors, around 81% fell in the genetic ancestry cluster associated with self-reported Caucasian donors. In addition to the first cohort of 666 subjects, a separate validation cohort of about 120 different subjects was used. A later analysis re-analyzed previously published TCR beta repertoires from about 600 donors and added high-resolution HLA genotyping to study TCR occurrence patterns. An early release that covered several hundred HLA-typed donors contained around 300 gigabases of sequencing data and tens of millions of unique TCR sequences. Across around 400 genotyped donors of the cohort, an average of 235,054 unique TCR beta nucleotide sequences per donor were sequenced, and 15% to 20% of those sequences were non-productive. The study aimed to test whether cataloging public T cell receptors could reveal signatures of past pathogen exposure. All discovery cohort repertoires had been generated on a single sequencing platform. Using immunosequencing, the study profiled T cell repertoires from fewer than 850 subjects and related those repertoires to cytomegalovirus serostatus. The number of donors typed differed by locus, with 629-630 for A, B, C, DRB1 and DQB1, roughly 520 for DQA1, 606 for DPA1, and some 440 for DPB1. Donor age, sex, ethnicity and CMV serostatus were collected together with the repertoire data. A later genetic analysis used genome-wide SNP genotypes for about 60% of the roughly 700 donors, treating that subset as a discovery cohort.

Library method: the immunoSEQ multiplex PCR assay. For the multiplex PCR, a mixture combining 60 forward primers for TCR Vbeta segments and 13 reverse primers for TCR Jbeta segments was used. A multiplex PCR assay on genomic DNA amplified the CDR3 region of rearranged TCR beta genes. On the Illumina HiSeq System, the amplified TCR beta libraries were sequenced as 87-base-pair reads. The paper's processing steps were these. Across the 670 or so repertoires, a later analysis counted some 80 million unique TCR beta chains, 9.5 million to 12 million of which were shared by at least two donors. A nearest-neighbor algorithm error-corrected the raw reads and collapsed the reads into unique sequences, merging closely related sequences to remove PCR and sequencing errors. To assign V, D and J gene segments, CDR3 sequences were aligned to IMGT reference sequences. For a sequence to be retained, a match of at least six nucleotides to both a V gene segment and a J gene segment was required. Rearrangements were called productive when the CDR3 lacked stop codons and stayed in frame with V and J; all others were non-productive. CDR3 was defined according to IMGT convention as the region running from the second conserved V-encoded cysteine to the conserved J-encoded phenylalanine. The earlier analysis of about 560 of the donors excluded any sequence lacking an unambiguous match to a single V gene segment. An earlier analysis of almost 600 of the donors classified V segments as functional when productive rearrangements were above 56.7% and as segregating when the standard deviation between donors was above 5%. A statistical classification framework was built for diagnosing cytomegalovirus status from the catalog of TCR beta chain sequences. In a later analysis, TCR nucleotide sequences were compared against IMGT/GENE-DB human TR gene sequences so that V and J genes could be assigned. A later analysis assigned CDR3 sequences and most-parsimonious VDJ recombination scenarios with the TCRdist pipeline. In a later analysis, each TCR beta chain was defined by its CDR3 amino acid sequence together with its V-gene family, and reads without a unique V-gene family were excluded. In a later analysis, 450 to 600 highly shared, low-generation-probability nucleotide sequences were removed to address suspected cross-contamination and a sequencing artifact. A later analysis calculated a clonal expansion index for each public chain from normalized within-repertoire ranks of inferred template counts. In a later analysis, generation probabilities were computed with a VDJ recombination model fitted to out-of-frame rearrangements, and the resulting probabilities were checked against IGoR. In a later analysis, TCR-TCR, TCR-HLA and TCR-CMV co-occurrence was scored with hypergeometric tests, and a repertoire-size bias correction was applied to TCR pairs. In a later analysis, false discovery rates were estimated by permuting HLA or CMV assignments 20 times. In a later analysis, co-occurring TCRs were grouped using DBSCAN, and TCRdist sequence similarity was added for clustering within HLA-allele-positive subsets. For co-occurrence clustering, repertoires with fewer than 30,000 or more than 120,000 public chains were excluded, along with roughly five repertoires with anomalous nucleotide sharing. Entries here come from immuneACCESS through TCRdb and include only in-frame sequences with V and J called. Some clones fail to appear in such tables; in the studies checked, an unresolved V gene covers under half of the shortfall, and the cause of the remainder is unknown. Clone size and the V and J calls come from that table; the DNA yielded D and trimming. The table for this sample lists approximately 180,000 clones; roughly 13% of them were counted only once. Of the sample, 7.8% falls within the top ten clones.

The investigation overall reported the following: According to the authors, the approach could potentially be generalized to other disease states and immunological phenotypes. About 17 rarely observed V segments, including chromosome 9 orphons, were excluded from the earlier analysis of almost 600 of the donors because counts were too low. Compared with the 666-donor mean, donors in an Asian-associated ancestry cluster had fewer N-insertions in productive TCRs, according to a later genetic analysis. Specific HLA alleles were associated with over 15,000 TCR beta sequences at a false discovery rate of 0.05 in a later analysis. The 87-base-pair reads could not distinguish some IMGT-functional V segments, including TRBV6-2 and TRBV6-3, so those segments were excluded. In a later analysis, most CMV-associated TCR beta chains were found to appear HLA-restricted, with HLA associations seemingly driven largely by CMV exposure. In an earlier analysis of 450 to 750 of the donors, most TCR beta V segments appeared in productive rearrangements about 90% or about 30% of the time, broadly matching IMGT annotations. The study gave a list of some 150 TCR beta chains associated with cytomegalovirus. When HLA alleles, especially DR and DQ, strongly co-occurred, TCR associations were difficult to assign to individual alleles. A further reported finding was that TCR beta sequences accurately predicted the HLA-A and HLA-B alleles for most subjects in the first cohort. V-gene and J-gene trimming of TCR beta chains was associated with a missense DCLRE1C variant in a later genetic analysis, and the association was replicated in an independent cohort. A group of highly shared sequence variants was considered likely to be a technical artifact of the sequencing pipeline. According to a later analysis, TCR association rates differed among HLA loci, with DRB1 alleles showing the most associated TCRs and HLA-C alleles showing the fewest. According to a later analysis, parvovirus B19, influenza, CMV and Epstein-Barr virus appeared linked to several top co-occurrence clusters. CMV serostatus was the only immune exposure information available for the cohort. In a later analysis, HLA-associated TCR beta chains showed more clonal expansion and lower generation probabilities than non-associated chains that were equally common. In both the original and validation cohorts, the classifier was reported to diagnose cytomegalovirus status with high specificity and sensitivity. The presence/absence analyses assumed that sequencing depth was roughly uniform across donors, and that assumption may not be true. HLA typing was unavailable for some donors at each locus, so association tests used only the typed subset. Most TCR sequences were seen in very few donors, while some public TCRs were found in many individuals. Linkage disequilibrium might explain the correlated functional status among segregating V segments, but an unknown experimental factor could not be ruled out. In vitro tests confirmed that three of the cytomegalovirus-associated TCR beta chains recognize cytomegalovirus antigens. Only TCR beta chains were sequenced in this cohort, and the absence of alpha or paired-chain data limited detectable features.

CDR1 and CDR2 are drawn from the germline V gene (reference sequence): LNHDA, SQIVND. V is pared back by 3 bases and J by 5 bases, with 13 bases lying between the germline termini. The CDR3 starts with the cysteine, ends with the phenylalanine, and has 14 residues. Left in the record is the CDR3 DNA by itself, 42 bases read in frame from the first base. Concerning this clone itself: Its antigen is still unknown. Base quality data are lacking; no much larger clone is found one base away.

The cohort comprised around 700 healthy bone marrow donors. At the time of sampling, all cohort members were nominally healthy, though unrecorded immune exposures were likely present. The donor was CMV seropositive and belonged to the group of 250 to 300 seropositive cohort members. A peripheral blood sample was collected from each donor, and TCR beta sequencing was performed on peripheral blood mononuclear cells. The Qiagen DNeasy Blood Extraction Kit was used to extract genomic DNA from the blood cell samples. The sequencing sample was made of PBMCs. This receptor chain uses TRBV19 and TRBJ1-2; the best D guess is TRBD1, with 6 bases matching. This clonotype originated in a man aged 50 to 59 in good health and CMV-seropositive. In nucleotides, the sequence is TGTGCCAGTAGTATGGGGGGGCTTAATTATGGCTACACCTTC. Its translation is CASSMGGLNYGYTF.